A single sample is the source of the 7 T cell receptor beta chains below, sequenced in a study of beta chain features in type 1 diabetes. Antigens for these TCRs are unknown. Study outcomes and limitations: Across all four CD4+ subsets, people with type 1 diabetes showed modestly shorter TCRB CDR3s.

The sequenced template was cDNA made from the entire isolated RNA. Sequenced by immunoSEQ multiplex PCR; TCRdb stores in-frame clones only, minus some. Found here are some 200,000 clones, 16% of them singletons; the top ten hold about 0.078%. Specimen: naive CD4+ T cells from blood. The source is a young man with type 1 diabetes.

This clone was picked up a small number of times. The chain uses TRBV5-4 and TRBJ1-1; D not resolved. Germline-derived CDR1 and CDR2 are SGHNT and YYREEE (reference sequence). This CDR3 region has 17 residues. V gave up 0 bases and J gave up 4 bases, with 19 bases separating them. CDR3 loop: CASSLAIHPTAATEAFF. Here the CDR3 DNA reads TGTGCCAGCAGCTTGGCCATTCATCCAACAGCGGCCACTGAAGCTTTCTTT.

In this sample, this clone turned up a few times. The gene calls are TRBV27 and TRBJ2-7; TRBD2 aligns across 8 bases. The CDR3 is made up of 13 amino acids. J gave up 5 bases and V 8 bases, and 8 bases lay outside the gene matches. Germline lookup yields CDR1 MNHEY and CDR2 SMNVEV (reference sequence). CDR3 sequence (DNA): TGTGCCAGCGGGACTAGTTTTGGCCACGAGCAGTACTTC. Protein product: CASGTSFGHEQYF.

The chain carries TRBV7-9 and TRBJ2-3, with 9 bases identical to TRBD1. Germline CDR1 and CDR2: SEHNR and FQNEAQ (reference sequence). This CDR3 comprises 14 residues. Trimming took 9 bases from V and 0 from J; bases not matched to a gene: 4. CDR3 nucleotide sequence: TGTGCCAGTGGGACAGGGCCTAGCACAGATACGCAGTATTTT. Translated: CASGTGPSTDTQYF.

This clone was detected only a few times. This chain links TRBV9 with TRBJ2-2, with 7 bases aligning to TRBD2. Per germline, CDR1 SGDLS and CDR2 YYNGEE. The CDR3 sequence is 16 residues long. The ends lost 6 bases at V and 7 bases at J; junction bases unmatched: 15. CDR3 in DNA: TGTGCCAGCACCCTCCGAGGGCGGGAGCCGGTCGGGGAGCTGTTTTTT. This gives the protein CASTLRGREPVGELFF.

The CDR3 DNA reads as TGTGCAACGGGGCGGGAGGGCCCAGATACGCAGTATTTT. Protein sequence: CATGREGPDTQYF. The chain carries TRBV30 and TRBJ2-3; 9 nucleotides agree with TRBD2. The length of the CDR3 is 13 residues. Germline CDR1 and CDR2: GTSNPN and SVGIG (reference sequence).

The rearrangement joins TRBV5-4 to TRBJ2-5; D call uncertain. The CDR3 has 13 amino acids. From germline, CDR1 is SGHNT and CDR2 YYREEE (reference sequence). V was clipped by 2 bases and J by 4 bases, with 9 bases between them. The DNA for the CDR3 is TGTGCCAGCAGCTTAAGGACCTCAGAGACCCAGTACTTC. The encoded protein is CASSLRTSETQYF.

This clone was picked up a small number of times. V usage is TRBV11-2 and J usage is TRBJ2-5, with TRBD2 matching over 14 bases. CDR3 size: 16 residues. The V gene's germline CDR1 is SGHAT and CDR2 FQNNGV. Trimming took 5 bases from V and 4 from J; bases not matched to a gene: 6. The CDR3 loop reads CASSQGTSGRVETQYF. In DNA, the CDR3 is TGTGCCAGCAGCCAGGGGACTAGCGGGAGAGTAGAGACCCAGTACTTC.